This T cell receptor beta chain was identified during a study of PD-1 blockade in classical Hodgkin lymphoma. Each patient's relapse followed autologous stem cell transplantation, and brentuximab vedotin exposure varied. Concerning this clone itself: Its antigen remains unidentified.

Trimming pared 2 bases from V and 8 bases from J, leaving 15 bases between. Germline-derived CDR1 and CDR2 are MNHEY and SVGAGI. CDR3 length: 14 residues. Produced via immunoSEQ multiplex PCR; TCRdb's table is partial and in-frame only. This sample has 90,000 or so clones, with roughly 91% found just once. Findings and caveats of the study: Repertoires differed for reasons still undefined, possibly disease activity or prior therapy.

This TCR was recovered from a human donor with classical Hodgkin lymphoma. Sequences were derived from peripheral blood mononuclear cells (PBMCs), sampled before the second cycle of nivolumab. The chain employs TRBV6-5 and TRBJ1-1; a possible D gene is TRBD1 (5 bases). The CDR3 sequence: CASSYESGDEEAFF. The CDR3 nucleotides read TGTGCCAGCAGTTACGAGTCCGGGGACGAGGAAGCTTTCTTT.